This T cell receptor beta chain was identified in a study of T-cell reconstitution after alpha-beta-depleted transplantation in children. Study-wide findings and caveats: At one year after transplant, newly produced T cells mostly accounted for T-cell counts and diversity. About two months after transplant, alpha-beta T cells reportedly came from several hundred expanded graft clones.

Molecular barcoding with unique molecular identifiers was used for the TCRbeta library. In TCRdb, the PCR reads were re-called with MiXCR into one record per CDR3 protein. The sample shows hundreds of thousands of distinct CDR3 sequences, roughly a tenth of them seen only once. There are 13 residues in the CDR3. V lost 4 bases to trimming and J lost 7 bases, with 11 bases between them. Germline V gives CDR1 MDHEN, CDR2 SYDVKM. This clonotype was observed at least ten times. Its specificity is unknown. The receptor comes from a child aged 2-15 years with inherited bone marrow failure, due to receive a stem cell transplant. Sequencing used PBMCs, obtained before TCRalphabeta/CD19-depleted stem cell transplant. The chain uses TRBV28 and TRBJ2-1; D ambiguous. The CDR3 is CASSYRPTNEQFF. The CDR3 DNA is TGTGCCAGCAGTTACCGCCCGACTAATGAGCAGTTCTTC.